These 25 T cell receptor beta chains came from one sample sequenced in a study of T cell repertoires in cytomegalovirus infection (dated by TCRdb to the late 2010s). Sequencing was performed on an Illumina HiSeq 1500. TCRdb applied fastp at Q25 and MiXCR to the public reads, then kept only in-frame beta chains. Merged by CDR3 protein, the rows form single entries marked with the most common genes and DNA. The sample contains about 440,000 distinct CDR3 sequences, around 32% of them found a single time. Approximately 15% of the sample comes from the top ten. Sequenced input: PBMCs. Receptors were obtained from a human donor in good health (CMV status not recorded). Some clones in this sample may be carry-over from other donors' samples.

This clonotype was counted only a few times. The J gene is TRBJ2-1, the V gene TRBV28, with 10 positions matching TRBD1. The length of the CDR3 is 15 residues. The trim removed 6 bases at V and 12 bases at J, leaving 14 bases unmatched. Germline lookup yields CDR1 MDHEN and CDR2 SYDVKM. The CDR3 protein is CASSRGQGVSLVQFF. The CDR3 DNA reads TGTGCCAGCAGCCGAGGACAGGGGGTGTCACTGGTGCAGTTCTTC.

This clonotype appeared many times. The chain couples TRBV7-2 to TRBJ2-1, with 9 bases identical to TRBD2. CDR1 is SGHTA, CDR2 FQGNSA, per germline. V dropped 5 bases and J dropped 1; count of bases not matched to a gene: 12. The CDR3 consists of 18 residues. CDR3 amino acids: CASSQSGAGGLSYNEQFF. DNA for the CDR3: TGTGCCAGCAGCCAGAGCGGAGCGGGGGGCCTATCCTACAATGAGCAGTTCTTC.

This clonotype was observed many times. The chain joins TRBV7-8 to TRBJ2-1, with D maybe TRBD2 (6 bases). Germline-derived CDR1 and CDR2 are SGHVS and FQNEAQ. This CDR3 has 16 residues. V gave up 5 bases and J gave up 2 bases, with 16 bases separating them. CDR3 nucleotide sequence: TGTGCCAGCAGCCCAGAAACGGGGGTGACCTACAATGAGCAGTTCTTC. Its protein product is CASSPETGVTYNEQFF.

The table lists this clonotype with a few counts. V and J are TRBV6-6 and TRBJ2-7; D may be TRBD1 (6 bases). Germline V CDR1 and CDR2: MNHNY, SVGAGI (reference sequence). V gave up 7 bases and J gave up 2 bases, with 12 bases separating them. The CDR3 extends over 13 amino acids. CDR3 sequence (DNA): TGTGCCAGCACCCCAGGGGCAGCCTACGAGCAGTACTTC. It encodes CASTPGAAYEQYF.

In this sample, this clonotype turned up once. Written as DNA, the CDR3 is TGTGCCAGCAGAAAGACAGGGGCGGATGGAAACACCATATATTTT. Protein sequence: CASRKTGADGNTIYF. This chain links TRBV6-2 or TRBV6-3 with TRBJ1-3; TRBD1 aligns across 8 bases. Germline CDR1 MNHEY, CDR2 SVGEGT. J lost 3 bases, V lost 6 bases, and 7 bases had no gene match. The CDR3 covers 15 residues.

This clonotype was found a few times. The rearrangement links TRBV5-1 to TRBJ2-5, with 8 nucleotides matching TRBD1. With V trimmed by 5 bases and J by 4 bases, 7 bases remained unmatched. CDR1 and CDR2 (germline): SGHRS, YFSETQ. The CDR3 runs 14 residues. As DNA, the CDR3 is TGCGCCAGCAGGCACCGGGACAGGAGAGAGACCCAGTACTTC. This gives the protein CASRHRDRRETQYF.

The chain uses TRBV7-6 and TRBJ1-5, with D hard to call. There are 15 residues in the CDR3. V was clipped by 4 bases and J by 7 bases, with 17 bases between them. From germline, CDR1 is SGHVS and CDR2 FNYEAQ. This CDR3 reads CASSSGGREYQPQHF. As DNA, the CDR3 is TGTGCCAGCAGCTCAGGTGGTAGAGAGTACCAGCCCCAGCATTTT.

This clonotype was counted only a few times. This chain joins TRBV7-9 and TRBJ2-3; D not certain. The V end lost 2 bases, the J end lost 6 bases, and 6 bases lay between the germline ends. This CDR3 region has 12 residues. CDR1 SEHNR and CDR2 FQNEAQ come from the germline V gene (reference sequence). The CDR3 DNA follows: TGTGCCAGCAGCTTATCCCTGGATACGCAGTATTTT. Its protein is CASSLSLDTQYF.

The rearrangement links TRBV12-5 to TRBJ2-1, with 10 bases matching TRBD1. The CDR3 covers 14 residues. The germline gives CDR1 LGHNT, CDR2 FRNRAP. V lost 1 base to trimming and J lost 10 bases; unmatched junction nucleotides: 4. The CDR3 is CASGLGQGAQEQFF. The CDR3 DNA reads as TGTGCTAGTGGTTTGGGACAGGGGGCGCAGGAGCAGTTCTTC.

The chain employs TRBV5-4 and TRBJ1-2; a weak D match, TRBD1 (5 bases). Per the germline V gene, CDR1 is SGHNT and CDR2 is YYREEE (reference sequence). The CDR3 consists of 15 residues. V dropped 4 bases and J dropped 0 bases, with 13 bases sitting between them. The CDR3 DNA follows: TGTGCCAGCAGCGGGACCCCCGCTCCTAACTATGGCTACACCTTC. Translated, it gives CASSGTPAPNYGYTF.

Note on this clonotype: The junction shows a germline mismatch at one end, possibly a read error. This chain links TRBV7-8 with TRBJ2-3; 11 bases are shared with TRBD2. CDR3 size: 16 residues. The germline V gene has CDR1 SGHVS and CDR2 FQNEAQ. This CDR3 is CANSTTSGALRDTQYF. The CDR3 bases are TGTGCCAACAGCACGACTAGCGGGGCCTTGCGGGATACGCAGTATTTT.

This sequence joins TRBV12-3 or TRBV12-4 and TRBJ2-1; no definite D call. Trimming left V 6 bases short and J 10 bases short, with 13 bases between. The CDR3 has 12 amino acids. The CDR3 spells CASSLSLPEQFF. The DNA of the CDR3 is TGTGCCAGCAGCCTTAGTCTCCCGGAGCAGTTCTTC.

The chain links TRBV4-2 to TRBJ2-2, with 8 bases matching TRBD1. This CDR3 is built from 18 residues. V trimming: 4 bases; J trimming: 3 bases; junction bases outside the gene matches: 13. The V gene's germline CDR1 is LGHNA and CDR2 YNFKEQ. CDR3 in amino acids: CASSPKTGDRTYTGELFF. CDR3 nucleotides: TGTGCCAGCAGCCCCAAGACGGGGGACAGGACTTACACCGGGGAGCTGTTTTTT.

Comments on this clonotype: A junction end diverges from the germline sequence, so it may reflect a read error. The gene calls are TRBV7-2 and TRBJ2-5, with D tentatively TRBD2 (5 bases). This CDR3 is built from 14 residues. CDR1 is SGHTA and CDR2 is FQGNSA in the germline V gene. The CDR3 spells CSSSLIWAGETKYF. For the CDR3, the DNA is TGTTCCAGCAGCTTAATCTGGGCTGGGGAGACCAAGTACTTC.

The chain recombines TRBV7-2 with TRBJ1-3; TRBD1 matches 9 bases. This CDR3 spans 16 amino acids. Per the germline V gene, CDR1 is SGHTA and CDR2 is FQGNSA. The J segment lost 2 bases and the V segment lost 2 bases, leaving 4 bases of the junction unmatched. The CDR3 nucleotides are TGTGCCAGCAGCTTACAGACAGGGGGGCCTGGAAACACCATATATTTT. It encodes CASSLQTGGPGNTIYF.

As regards this clonotype: This may be a read error, as it is one base from a much larger clone. The rearrangement joins TRBV7-6 to TRBJ1-1; TRBD1 is a possible D gene (6 bases). The germline V gene has CDR1 SGHVS and CDR2 FNYEAQ. Trimming took 3 bases from V and 6 from J, leaving 11 bases between them. CDR3 length equals 13 residues. CDR3 DNA: TGTGCCAGCAGCTTTGGGGGCCGCCCTGAAGCTTTCTTT. Translation gives CASSFGGRPEAFF.

A word on this clonotype: No conserved phenylalanine or tryptophan ends this CDR3, so it is likely a read error. The CDR3: CASSTRTGEEQYL. CDR3 nucleotides: TGTGCCAGCAGTACGCGTACAGGTGAGGAGCAGTACTTA. The chain joins TRBV6-5 to TRBJ2-7, with D maybe TRBD1 (5 bases). The ends were cut back, 5 bases at V and 7 bases at J, with 15 bases in the middle. The CDR3 runs 13 residues. Germline loops: CDR1 MNHEY, CDR2 SVGAGI.

This rearrangement joins TRBV7-9 to TRBJ2-4, with 7 nucleotides matching TRBD1. The CDR3 length is 16 residues. Germline CDR1 reads SEHNR; CDR2 reads FQNEAQ (reference sequence). The V and J ends lost 1 base and 1 base, in that order; junction bases with no gene match: 4. Here the CDR3 reads CASSLGPQGAKNIQYF. The CDR3 DNA is TGTGCCAGCAGCTTAGGACCACAGGGGGCCAAAAACATTCAGTACTTC.

This clonotype was counted a few times. A much larger clone is a single base away; this may be a read error. This chain links TRBV6-2 or TRBV6-3 with TRBJ1-6; D gene unclear. This CDR3 region has 14 residues. CDR1 is MNHEY and CDR2 is SVGEGT in the germline V gene. Trimming removed 6 bases at V and 7 bases at J, with 13 bases between. The CDR3 loop is CASSPGRKNSPLHF. The CDR3 nucleotides are TGTGCCAGCAGCCCTGGGAGAAAAAATTCACCCCTCCACTTT.

This clonotype appeared a few times. The chain couples TRBV7-2 to TRBJ2-1; D perhaps matches TRBD1 (5 bases). The CDR3 contains 14 residues. CDR1 SGHTA and CDR2 FQGNSA come from the germline V gene. Trimming pared 4 bases from V and 10 bases from J, leaving 17 bases between. Here the CDR3 reads CASSYSTGIVEQFF. In DNA, the CDR3 is TGTGCCAGCAGCTACTCCACAGGCATTGTGGAGCAGTTCTTC.

Only a few counts were recorded for this clonotype. The chain joins TRBV5-1 to TRBJ2-2, with TRBD2 matching over 7 bases. The J segment lost 6 bases and the V segment lost 0 bases, leaving 2 bases of the junction unmatched. The germline V gene encodes CDR1 SGHRS and CDR2 YFSETQ. The length of the CDR3 is 14 residues. CDR3 DNA sequence: TGCGCCAGCAGCTTGGTTAGCGGGCCCGGGGAGCTGTTTTTT. This encodes CASSLVSGPGELFF. Supplemented by reference TRBV5-1 and TRBJ2-2, the full variable domain reads KAGVTQTPRYLIKTRGQQVTLSCSPISGHRSVSWYQQTPGQGLQFLFEYFSETQRNKGNFPGRFSGRQFSNSRSEMNVSTLELGDSALYLCASSLVSGPGELFFGEGSRLTVL.

This clonotype was seen only a few times. V and J are TRBV29-1 and TRBJ1-2, with D possibly being TRBD1 (5 bases). Germline CDR1 reads SQVTM; CDR2 reads ANQGSEA. The CDR3 consists of 14 residues. V was shortened by 8 bases and J by 8 bases, with 24 bases between the two germline ends. This CDR3 reads CSFRGGTVTGGYTF. The CDR3 nucleotides read TGCAGCTTCCGGGGAGGGACCGTGACTGGCGGCTACACCTTC.

V is TRBV7-9 and J is TRBJ2-7; TRBD1 aligns across 8 bases. V lost 8 bases, J lost 4 bases, and 7 bases stayed unmatched. The CDR3 sequence is 13 residues long. The germline CDR1 and CDR2 sequences are SEHNR and FQNEAQ (reference sequence). CDR3 DNA sequence: TGTGCCAGCCGGGGACAGGCGCCTTACGAGCAGTACTTC. Encoded protein: CASRGQAPYEQYF.

This rearrangement joins TRBV10-3 to TRBJ1-1; D possibly corresponds to TRBD1 (6 bases). Trimming left V 10 bases short and J 0 bases short, with 15 bases between. This CDR3 spans 14 amino acids. Germline values: CDR1 ENHRY, CDR2 SYGVKD. The DNA of the CDR3 is TGTGCCAGCGCTCCGGGACATTTGAACACTGAAGCTTTCTTT. This sequence encodes CASAPGHLNTEAFF.

This rearrangement joins TRBV5-4 to TRBJ1-6; 7 nucleotides align to TRBD1. V shed 4 bases and J 7 bases; nucleotides not matched to a gene: 11. The germline V gene has CDR1 SGHNT and CDR2 YYREEE (reference sequence). This CDR3 region has 16 residues. The CDR3 spells CASSTPQTGTNSPLHF. The CDR3 coding sequence is TGTGCCAGCAGCACTCCGCAGACAGGGACCAATTCACCCCTCCACTTT.